This T cell receptor beta chain comes out of a study of cytomegalovirus exposure and HLA in healthy donors. Whole-study findings and limits: Per published reports, the classifier diagnosed cytomegalovirus status with high specificity and sensitivity.

Germline trimming cut 2 bases from V and 1 base from J; bases unmatched to any gene: 5. This CDR3 has 15 amino acids. Germline CDR1 is SGHRS and CDR2 is YFSETQ. Concerning this clone: As yet, its antigen is unknown.

Libraries were prepared by immunoSEQ multiplex PCR; TCRdb keeps only in-frame clonotypes and omits some of them. The sample holds 80,000 to 100,000 clones, roughly 85% seen once. Sequenced material: PBMCs. This rearrangement joins TRBV5-1 to TRBJ1-1, with 7 bases lining up with TRBD1. The sequence derives from a woman in her 30s in good health and CMV-seronegative. The CDR3 loop reads CASSFRQGENTEAFF. The CDR3 DNA is TGCGCCAGCAGCTTTCGACAGGGCGAGAACACTGAAGCTTTCTTT. Combining the CDR3 with reference TRBV5-1 and TRBJ1-1 gives the whole variable domain KAGVTQTPRYLIKTRGQQVTLSCSPISGHRSVSWYQQTPGQGLQFLFEYFSETQRNKGNFPGRFSGRQFSNSRSEMNVSTLELGDSALYLCASSFRQGENTEAFFGQGTRLTVV.